This T cell receptor beta chain emerged from a study of identical twins. Regarding the study as a whole: Recombination models fit unrelated individuals' TCR alpha sharing but underestimated twins'.

The CDR3 spans 13 residues. The J segment lost 6 bases and the V segment lost 5 bases, leaving 6 bases of the junction unmatched. Germline-derived CDR1 and CDR2 are DFQATT and SNEGSKA (reference sequence). A universal primer site was created by template switching, with the cDNA bearing unique molecular identifiers. TCRdb fed the 5' RACE reads into MiXCR, producing one record per CDR3 protein. Among 500,000 to 600,000 distinct CDR3 sequences listed, 20% to 25% were seen once. A note on this clonotype: The antigen remains undetermined.

These sequences were also reported in another study, on T cells expressing NK-cell markers. That investigation notes: Repertoire data for TCR beta were derived from sorted T cells (CD3+CD56+NKG2C+, CD3+CD56+NKG2C- and CD3+CD56-NKG2C+).

V usage is TRBV20-1 and J usage is TRBJ2-2, with 7 bases identical to TRBD1. This sequence was found in a woman in her late teens or twenties in good health. What was sequenced was CD4+ T cells sorted from blood. The CDR3, as DNA: TGCAGTGCTCGACGACAGGGCGCCGGGGAGCTGTTTTTT. Translating gives CSARRQGAGELFF.